This T cell receptor (beta chain) was recovered during a study of shared clonotypes between healthy human individuals. Study findings and constraints: With a few donors compared, around 5.4% of naive CD4 clonotypes were shared.

When replicate PCRs were run on sorted subsets, they used roughly 0.2 ug DNA, 30,000 to 35,000 T cell genomes. Clones were read by immunoSEQ multiplex PCR, and TCRdb kept only the in-frame ones, dropping some. The table has a few million clones, more than 80% seen once. With respect to this clone: As yet, its antigen is unknown.

Germline V gene sequence: CDR1 SNHLY, CDR2 FYNNEI. The CDR3 extends over 13 amino acids. Losses at the gene ends were 7 bases for V and 8 bases for J; bases not matched to a gene: 10. The study drew its donors from healthy HIV-negative adults without recent acute infections or vaccinations. The donor cohort consisted entirely of Caucasian adults residing in Nashville, Tennessee. This chain joins TRBV2 and TRBJ1-2; TRBD1 matches 7 bases. This sequence originates from a young man in good health. Sequencing was carried out using naive CD4+ T cells sorted from blood. Subset in this sample: CD45RA+ positively selected. DNA for the CDR3: TGTGCCAGCAATATCGGAGGGGGCTTAGGCTACACCTTC. It codes for CASNIGGGLGYTF.